A selection of T cell receptor beta chains follows, all from one sample in a study of blood T cell repertoires in COVID-19. The assay was immunoSEQ multiplex PCR, and TCRdb's table has in-frame clones only and misses some. The sample carries some 320,000 clones, roughly 89% recorded once. Material: peripheral blood. The receptors were gathered from a woman aged 25-40 years with COVID-19, enrolled during active disease. Each CDR3 is given with its conserved first and last residue. The order of the fields is D gene, J gene, clone size, V gene, CDR3 DNA, CDR3 protein. D genes are given only for firm matches. Size is omitted from some rows. Given values are once, few, many or a class for expanded clones.

>.|TRBJ2-2|.|TRBV20-1
TGCAGTGCTAGTAGAAGGGCTAGCGCCGGGGAGCTGTTTTTT
CSASRRASAGELFF
>.|TRBJ2-1|.|TRBV12-3/TRBV12-4
TGTGCCAGCAGTTTTGTTAGAAGTGAGCAGTTCTTC
CASSFVRSEQFF
>.|TRBJ1-2|.|TRBV24-1
TGTGCCACCAGCACGGGGGGGGGCAATGGCTACACCTTC
CATSTGGGNGYTF
>.|TRBJ1-1|.|TRBV14
TGTGCCAGCAGCCTAGGGGGAAACACTGAAGCTTTCTTT
CASSLGGNTEAFF
>.|TRBJ2-5|.|TRBV7-9
TGTGCCAGCAGTCGGGGAGGGGGACAAGAGACCCAGTACTTC
CASSRGGGQETQYF
>TRBD2|TRBJ2-1|.|TRBV7-2
TGTGCCAGCAGCCGAGGACTAGCCAATGAGCAGTTCTTC
CASSRGLANEQFF
>TRBD2|TRBJ2-7|once|TRBV28
TGTGCCAGCAGTTTATCAATCGGGGCGGGGGGTTCCCACGAGCAGTACTTC
CASSLSIGAGGSHEQYF
>.|TRBJ1-2|.|TRBV24-1
TGTGCCACCAGTGATTTGAGAACCACCGCGGGGGGCTACACCTTC
CATSDLRTTAGGYTF
>.|TRBJ2-2|.|TRBV7-9
TGTGCCAGCAGCTTAGGTGTACGAGGGAGCACCGGGGAGCTGTTTTTT
CASSLGVRGSTGELFF
>.|TRBJ2-3|.|TRBV7-9
TGTGCCAGCAGCTTCGATCTGAGACGACTTCTACTCACAGATACGCAGTATTTT
CASSFDLRRLLLTDTQYF
>TRBD1|TRBJ2-7|.|TRBV2
TGTGCCAGCAGTGAAGGCCAGGGGGCCTCCTACGAGCAGTACTTC
CASSEGQGASYEQYF
>TRBD1|TRBJ1-4|.|TRBV7-9
TGTGCCAGCAGCTCTGCGGACAGGGGTAATGAAAAACTGTTTTTT
CASSSADRGNEKLFF